The 7 T cell receptor beta chains in this list originate from one sample, sequenced in a study of blood T cell repertoires in COVID-19. TCRdb's copy holds only in-frame clones and misses some; the assay was immunoSEQ multiplex PCR. The sample lists about 200,000 clones; more than 70% were seen once. Sequencing was performed on peripheral blood. The receptors originated from a man aged 50 or older with COVID-19, enrolled during active disease.

The chain joins TRBV7-9 to TRBJ2-7; the D gene is possibly TRBD2 (7 bases). CDR3 length: 14 amino acids. Trimming stripped 5 bases from V and 4 bases from J, with 15 bases between. From germline, CDR1 is SEHNR and CDR2 FQNEAQ (reference sequence). The CDR3 sequence is CASSQGGGRYEQYF. The CDR3 DNA is TGTGCCAGCAGCCAAGGGGGGGGCCGGTACGAGCAGTACTTC.

The chain employs TRBV5-1 and TRBJ1-2, with D possibly TRBD1 on 6 matching bases. The V gene's germline CDR1 is SGHRS and CDR2 YFSETQ. The CDR3 length is 16 residues. V lost 4 bases to trimming and J lost 4 bases, with 20 bases between them. CDR3 protein: CASSQTTGSSFYGYTF. The CDR3 coding sequence is TGCGCCAGCAGCCAGACGACAGGCAGCTCCTTCTATGGCTACACCTTC. Together with reference TRBV5-1 and TRBJ1-2, the CDR3 gives the full variable domain: KAGVTQTPRYLIKTRGQQVTLSCSPISGHRSVSWYQQTPGQGLQFLFEYFSETQRNKGNFPGRFSGRQFSNSRSEMNVSTLELGDSALYLCASSQTTGSSFYGYTFGSGTRLTVV.

V usage is TRBV27 and J usage is TRBJ2-1; 8 bases map to TRBD2. Unmatched junction bases numbered 11, after V lost 6 bases and J lost 1 base. CDR3 length: 17 amino acids. From germline, CDR1 is MNHEY and CDR2 SMNVEV (reference sequence). CDR3 protein: CASSRSLAGLSYNEQFF. In DNA form, the CDR3 reads TGTGCCAGCAGCCGATCCTTAGCGGGACTATCCTACAATGAGCAGTTCTTC.

The gene calls are TRBV27 and TRBJ1-5, with D unclear. Trimming shortened V by 5 bases and J by 7 bases, and 15 bases separated the two germline ends. This CDR3 has 14 amino acids. CDR1 and CDR2 from the germline V gene are MNHEY and SMNVEV (reference sequence). Here the CDR3 reads CASSPWGGHQPQHF. The CDR3, as DNA: TGTGCCAGCAGTCCCTGGGGAGGGCACCAGCCCCAGCATTTT.

The CDR3 coding sequence is TGCGCCAGCAGCAGGGCAGGGGGTAACTATGGCTACACCTTC. Translated: CASSRAGGNYGYTF. This sequence joins TRBV5-1 and TRBJ1-2, with 7 bases fitting TRBD1. Trimming took 4 bases from V and 1 from J; bases not matched to a gene: 4. CDR3 size: 14 residues. Looked up from germline, CDR1 is SGHRS and CDR2 is YFSETQ.

The rearrangement uses TRBV28 and TRBJ1-5, with 7 bases aligning to TRBD1. V dropped 3 bases and J dropped 3; count of bases not matched to a gene: 5. Germline values: CDR1 MDHEN, CDR2 SYDVKM. CDR3 length: 15 amino acids. The CDR3 DNA sequence: TGTGCCAGCAGTTTCAGGGGGTACTACAATCAGCCCCAGCATTTT. This translates into CASSFRGYYNQPQHF.

CDR3 sequence: CASSSYRVGMNTGELFF. The CDR3 DNA reads as TGTGCCAGCAGTTCCTACAGGGTAGGTATGAACACCGGGGAGCTGTTTTTT. The V gene is TRBV27, the J gene TRBJ2-2; the D gene is possibly TRBD1 (6 bases). This CDR3 region has 17 residues. V gave up 4 bases and J gave up 1 base, with 16 bases separating them. Germline V gives CDR1 MNHEY, CDR2 SMNVEV (reference sequence).